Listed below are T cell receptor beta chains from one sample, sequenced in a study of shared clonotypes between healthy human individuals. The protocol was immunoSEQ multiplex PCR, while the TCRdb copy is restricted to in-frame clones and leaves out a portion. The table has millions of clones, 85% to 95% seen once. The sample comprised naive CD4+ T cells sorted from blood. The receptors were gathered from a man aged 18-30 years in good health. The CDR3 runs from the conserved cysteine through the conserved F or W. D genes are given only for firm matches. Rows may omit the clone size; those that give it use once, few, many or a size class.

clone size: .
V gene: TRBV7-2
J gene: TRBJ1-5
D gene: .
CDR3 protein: CASGRNSNQPQHF
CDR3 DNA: TGTGCCAGCGGAAGGAATAGCAATCAGCCCCAGCATTTT

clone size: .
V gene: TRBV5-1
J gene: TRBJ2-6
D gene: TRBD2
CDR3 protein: CASSRISGGPSGANVLTF
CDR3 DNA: TGCGCCAGCAGCCGTATTAGCGGGGGGCCCTCTGGGGCCAACGTCCTGACTTTC

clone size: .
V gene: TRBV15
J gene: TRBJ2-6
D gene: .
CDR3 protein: CATSRDLMRNSGANVLTF
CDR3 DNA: TGTGCCACCAGCAGAGATCTAATGCGGAACTCTGGGGCCAACGTCCTGACTTTC

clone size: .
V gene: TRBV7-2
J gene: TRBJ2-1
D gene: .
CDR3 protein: CASSVDRMGGHNEQFF
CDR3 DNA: TGTGCCAGCAGCGTAGACCGTATGGGGGGCCACAATGAGCAGTTCTTC

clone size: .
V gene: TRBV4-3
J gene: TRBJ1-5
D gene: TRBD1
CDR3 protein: CASSQDTGAYNQPQHF
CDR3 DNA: TGCGCCAGCAGCCAAGACACAGGGGCCTACAATCAGCCCCAGCATTTT

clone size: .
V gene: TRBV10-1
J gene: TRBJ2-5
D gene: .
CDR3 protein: CASSESGNQETQYF
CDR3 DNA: TGCGCCAGCAGTGAGTCTGGTAACCAAGAGACCCAGTACTTC

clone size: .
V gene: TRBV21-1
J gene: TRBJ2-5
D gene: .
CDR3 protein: CASSKRASEQETQYF
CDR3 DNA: TGTGCCAGCAGCAAAAGGGCTAGCGAGCAAGAGACCCAGTACTTC

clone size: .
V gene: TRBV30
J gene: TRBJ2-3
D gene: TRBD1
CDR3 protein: CAWSRTGQGTDTQYF
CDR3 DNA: TGTGCCTGGAGTCGGACGGGACAGGGCACAGATACGCAGTATTTT

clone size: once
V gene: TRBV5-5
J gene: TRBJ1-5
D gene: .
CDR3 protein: CASSSVPGADQPQHF
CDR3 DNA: TGTGCCAGCAGCTCAGTGCCGGGGGCCGATCAGCCCCAGCATTTT

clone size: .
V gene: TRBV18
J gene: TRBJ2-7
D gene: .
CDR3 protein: CASSPPGTGEQYF
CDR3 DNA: TGTGCCAGCTCACCACCAGGGACGGGCGAGCAGTACTTC

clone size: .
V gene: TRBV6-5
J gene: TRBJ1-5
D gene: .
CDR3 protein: CASSETGNQPQHF
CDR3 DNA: TGTGCCAGCAGTGAGACGGGCAATCAGCCCCAGCATTTT

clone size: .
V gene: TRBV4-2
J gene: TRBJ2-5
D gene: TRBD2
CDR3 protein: CASSQDGLAKETQYF
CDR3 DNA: TGTGCCAGCAGCCAAGATGGACTAGCGAAAGAGACCCAGTACTTC

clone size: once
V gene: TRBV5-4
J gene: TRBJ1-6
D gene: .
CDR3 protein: CASSLAYDKISPLHF
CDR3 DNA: TGTGCCAGCAGCTTGGCCTATGATAAAATTTCACCCCTCCACTTT

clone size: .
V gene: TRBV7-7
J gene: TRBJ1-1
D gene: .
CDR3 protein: CASSLKENTEAFF
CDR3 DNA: TGTGCTAGCAGCCTTAAAGAGAACACTGAAGCTTTCTTT

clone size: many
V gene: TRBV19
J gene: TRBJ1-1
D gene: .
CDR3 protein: CASSTTGSGTEAFF
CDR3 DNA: TGTGCCAGTAGCACAACAGGGTCGGGGACTGAAGCTTTCTTT

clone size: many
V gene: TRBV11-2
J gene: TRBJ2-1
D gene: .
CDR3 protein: CASSPWDHNEQFF
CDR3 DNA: TGTGCCAGCAGCCCCTGGGACCACAATGAGCAGTTCTTC

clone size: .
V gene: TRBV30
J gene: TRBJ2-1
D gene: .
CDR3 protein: CAWSVRGALRYNEQFF
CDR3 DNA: TGTGCCTGGAGTGTTAGGGGGGCTTTACGATACAATGAGCAGTTCTTC

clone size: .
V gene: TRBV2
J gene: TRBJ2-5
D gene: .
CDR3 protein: CASSPRETQYF
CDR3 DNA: TGTGCCAGCAGCCCACGGGAGACCCAGTACTTC

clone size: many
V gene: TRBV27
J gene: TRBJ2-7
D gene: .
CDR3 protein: CASSLFSPSDEQYF
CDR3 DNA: TGTGCCAGCAGTTTATTTTCGCCCAGCGACGAGCAGTACTTC

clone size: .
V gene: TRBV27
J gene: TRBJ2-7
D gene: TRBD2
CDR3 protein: CASSRGLAGTYEQYF
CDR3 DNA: TGTGCCAGCAGCCGGGGACTAGCGGGAACCTACGAGCAGTACTTC

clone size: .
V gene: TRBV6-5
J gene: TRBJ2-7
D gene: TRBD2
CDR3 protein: CASSSPGGYEQYF
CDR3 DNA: TGTGCCAGCAGTTCCCCGGGAGGTTACGAGCAGTACTTC

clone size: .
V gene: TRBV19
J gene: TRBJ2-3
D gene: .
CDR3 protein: CASSMASTLTSTDTQYF
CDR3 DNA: TGTGCCAGTAGTATGGCTAGCACACTAACAAGCACAGATACGCAGTATTTT

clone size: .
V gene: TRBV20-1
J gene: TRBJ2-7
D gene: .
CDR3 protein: CSARDIYEQYF
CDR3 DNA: TGCAGTGCCAGGGACATCTACGAGCAGTACTTC

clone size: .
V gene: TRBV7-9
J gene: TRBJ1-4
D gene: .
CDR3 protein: CASSFRKAATNEKLFF
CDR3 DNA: TGTGCCAGCAGCTTTCGGAAAGCGGCAACTAATGAAAAACTGTTTTTT

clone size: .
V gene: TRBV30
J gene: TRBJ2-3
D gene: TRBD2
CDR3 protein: CAWTASGGRTDTQYF
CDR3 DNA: TGTGCCTGGACCGCTAGCGGGGGGCGCACAGATACGCAGTATTTT

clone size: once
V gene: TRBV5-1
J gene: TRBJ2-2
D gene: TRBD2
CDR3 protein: CASSFKTSGGNTGELFF
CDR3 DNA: TGCGCCAGCAGCTTTAAGACTAGCGGGGGGAACACCGGGGAGCTGTTTTTT

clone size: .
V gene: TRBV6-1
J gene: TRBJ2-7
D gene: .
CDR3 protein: CASSEDLWNEQYF
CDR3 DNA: TGTGCCAGCAGTGAAGATTTGTGGAACGAGCAGTACTTC

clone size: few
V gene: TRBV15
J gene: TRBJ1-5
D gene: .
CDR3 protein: CATQPQGNQPQHF
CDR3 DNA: TGTGCCACCCAACCACAGGGAAATCAGCCCCAGCATTTT

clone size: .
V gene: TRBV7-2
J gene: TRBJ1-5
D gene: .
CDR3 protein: CASSLRGEFSNQPQHF
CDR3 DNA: TGTGCCAGCAGCTTGAGGGGGGAGTTTAGCAATCAGCCCCAGCATTTT

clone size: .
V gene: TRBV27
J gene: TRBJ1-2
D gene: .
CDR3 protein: CASSLGSGNYGYTF
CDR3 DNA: TGTGCCAGCAGTTTAGGGTCAGGGAACTATGGCTACACCTTC

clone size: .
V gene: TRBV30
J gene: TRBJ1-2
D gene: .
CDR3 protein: CAWSAQGGGYGYTF
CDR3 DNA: TGTGCCTGGAGTGCCCAGGGAGGGGGTTATGGCTACACCTTC

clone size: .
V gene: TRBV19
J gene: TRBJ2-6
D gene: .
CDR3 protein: CASSEEAGANVLTF
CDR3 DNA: TGTGCCAGTAGTGAGGAGGCCGGGGCCAACGTCCTGACTTTC

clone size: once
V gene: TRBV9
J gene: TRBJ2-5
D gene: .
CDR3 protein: CASSPRFSGPVRTQYF
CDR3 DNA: TGTGCCAGCAGCCCCCGTTTTAGCGGACCCGTAAGAACCCAGTACTTC

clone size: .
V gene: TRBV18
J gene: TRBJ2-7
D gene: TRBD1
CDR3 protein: CASSAGQGIREQYF
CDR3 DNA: TGTGCCAGCTCCGCGGGACAGGGAATTCGAGAGCAGTACTTC

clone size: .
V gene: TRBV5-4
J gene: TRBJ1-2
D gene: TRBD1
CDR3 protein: CASSYPGGSGYTF
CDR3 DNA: TGTGCCAGCAGCTACCCAGGGGGCTCTGGCTACACCTTC